The 22 T cell receptor beta chains below come from one sample, sequenced in a study of Ad26.COV2.S vaccination and SARS-CoV-2 variants (dated by TCRdb to the early 2020s). The library came from the immunoSEQ multiplex PCR assay. TCRdb retrieved this table from immuneACCESS and kept in-frame rearrangements only. Not all clones are present; in checked studies, unresolved V genes account for under half, and no reason is known for the remainder. The sample contains 350,000 to 500,000 clones, 75% to 95% of them found a single time. The ten biggest clones cover over 9% of the sample. Explained via the paper, the treatment or condition label denotes: some 20 received Ad26.COV2.S at low or high dose, single or two shots; about 5 received placebo; per-sample allocation not given. Repertoires of vaccine and placebo recipients were sequenced from samples taken on day 63 after the first injection. Here the sequenced sample was peripheral blood, taken in a trial of Ad26.COV2.S vaccine versus placebo. The receptors derive from a person aged 18 to 65 who received the Ad26.COV2.S COVID-19 vaccine or a placebo.

The chain has TRBV2 and TRBJ2-6; possible D gene TRBD2, 5 bases. The CDR3 has 15 amino acids. Germline values: CDR1 SNHLY, CDR2 FYNNEI. Trimming removed 6 bases from V and 0 bases from J, with 9 bases in between. The DNA for the CDR3 is TGTGCCAGCAGCCGGGGTAGCTCTGGGGCCAACGTCCTGACTTTC. This encodes CASSRGSSGANVLTF.

The V and J genes are TRBV5-4 and TRBJ2-5, with 10 bases matching TRBD2. V dropped 4 bases and J dropped 3; count of bases not matched to a gene: 3. This CDR3 is 14 amino acids long. The germline gives CDR1 SGHNT, CDR2 YYREEE (reference sequence). CDR3 bases: TGTGCCAGCAGCCCTAGCGGGAGTAAAGAGACCCAGTACTTC. The encoded protein is CASSPSGSKETQYF.

This chain joins TRBV24-1 and TRBJ2-1; 9 bases fit TRBD1. Germline values: CDR1 KGHDR, CDR2 SFDVKD. The CDR3 covers 15 residues. After removal of 1 base from V and 10 bases from J, the junction contained 7 bases not matched to a gene. The CDR3 coding sequence is TGTGCCACCAGTGATTTCACAGGGGGCTCTGAAGAGCAGTTCTTC. Translating gives CATSDFTGGSEEQFF.

The genes are TRBV5-1 and TRBJ1-1, with D perhaps TRBD1 (6 bases). The CDR3 totals 16 residues. V was shortened by 3 bases and J by 1 base, with 16 bases between the two germline ends. Per the germline V gene, CDR1 is SGHRS and CDR2 is YFSETQ. The CDR3 here is CASSSRPTGANTEAFF. CDR3 coding DNA: TGCGCCAGCAGCTCCCGCCCTACGGGGGCGAACACTGAAGCTTTCTTT.

The V gene is TRBV28, the J gene TRBJ1-5; 8 bases align to TRBD1. Looked up from germline, CDR1 is MDHEN and CDR2 is SYDVKM. The CDR3 consists of 15 residues. V was clipped by 7 bases and J by 2 bases; unmatched bases: 7. The CDR3 bases are TGTGCCAGCATTGATCAGGACAGGGGCAATCAGCCCCAGCATTTT. This sequence encodes CASIDQDRGNQPQHF.

To note about this clone: Additional DNA sequences in this sample encode the identical CDR3. The chain carries TRBV12-3 or TRBV12-4 and TRBJ2-2; D unresolved. V lost 2 bases to trimming and J lost 2 bases, with 0 bases between them. This CDR3 has 12 residues. CDR3 coding DNA: TGTGCCAGCAGTTTAAACACCGGGGAGCTGTTTTTT. Protein: CASSLNTGELFF.

This rearrangement joins TRBV7-2 to TRBJ2-1, with D tentatively TRBD2 (7 bases). Germline CDR1 is SGHTA and CDR2 is FQGNSA. The CDR3 runs to 14 residues. V gave up 5 bases and J gave up 13 bases, with 21 bases separating them. The CDR3 DNA sequence: TGTGCCAGCAGCCCAGAGGGGGGACTACGGATACAGTTCTTC. Residues: CASSPEGGLRIQFF.

V gene TRBV28 combines with J gene TRBJ2-3; 7 positions agree with TRBD1. Germline V gene data show CDR1 as MDHEN and CDR2 as SYDVKM. This CDR3 is built from 14 residues. The J segment lost 5 bases and the V segment lost 6 bases, leaving 8 bases of the junction unmatched. CDR3 loop: CASRPGQSGDTQYF. CDR3 DNA sequence: TGTGCCAGCAGACCGGGACAGAGTGGAGATACGCAGTATTTT.

The V and J genes are TRBV7-8 and TRBJ1-2; D is uncertain. Trimming took 3 bases from V and 0 from J, leaving 5 bases between them. The CDR3 is 13 residues long. CDR1 is SGHVS and CDR2 is FQNEAQ in the germline V gene. The CDR3 bases are TGTGCCAGCAGCTTTGATCCTAACTATGGCTACACCTTC. It yields the protein CASSFDPNYGYTF.

The chain joins TRBV29-1 to TRBJ2-1, with 12 bases lining up with TRBD1. Germline V gives CDR1 SQVTM, CDR2 ANQGSEA. With 7 bases clipped from V and 7 bases from J, the junction kept 8 bases outside the gene matches. The CDR3 extends over 14 amino acids. The CDR3 sequence: CSDQGQGAWNEQFF. The DNA of the CDR3 is TGCAGCGACCAGGGACAGGGGGCTTGGAATGAGCAGTTCTTC.

The CDR3 loop is CATSRDAAKETQYF. The CDR3 coding sequence is TGTGCCACCAGCAGAGATGCGGCCAAAGAGACCCAGTACTTC. The chain uses TRBV15 and TRBJ2-5; D remains unclear. The CDR3 runs to 14 residues. CDR1 is LNHNV, CDR2 YYDKDF, per germline (reference sequence). Trimming removed 0 bases from V and 3 bases from J, with 8 bases in between.

The chain links TRBV18 to TRBJ2-3; possible D gene TRBD1, 5 bases. This CDR3 comprises 14 residues. Germline V gene lookup returns CDR1 KGHSH and CDR2 LQKENI. The V end was cut by 5 bases, the J end by 2 bases, with 11 bases between. In DNA form, the CDR3 reads TGTGCCAGCTCATCACAGGAGTTCACAGATACGCAGTATTTT. It is translated as CASSSQEFTDTQYF.

The CDR3 loop is CASSAIPGTGGARGYGYTF. The CDR3 coding sequence is TGTGCCAGCAGCGCCATTCCCGGGACAGGGGGCGCACGGGGCTATGGCTACACCTTC. J is TRBJ1-2 and V is TRBV9; 12 bases are a match to TRBD1. CDR3 length equals 19 residues. V lost 3 bases, J lost 4 bases, and 16 bases stayed unmatched. The germline V gene encodes CDR1 SGDLS and CDR2 YYNGEE.

This clone was counted a single time. The chain couples TRBV7-2 to TRBJ2-1; 14 bases line up with TRBD2. The CDR3 is 16 residues long. Germline V gene lookup returns CDR1 SGHTA and CDR2 FQGNSA. After removal of 2 bases from V and 7 bases from J, the junction contained 4 bases not matched to a gene. This CDR3 reads CASSLRLAGGKNEQFF. The CDR3 nucleotides are TGTGCCAGCAGCTTACGACTAGCGGGAGGGAAAAATGAGCAGTTCTTC.

Concerning this clone itself: Other DNA sequences in the same sample also yield this CDR3. This chain's CDR3 is CASSLNTGELFF. Written as DNA, the CDR3 is TGTGCCAGCAGCCTGAACACCGGGGAGCTGTTTTTT. V gene TRBV12-3 or TRBV12-4 combines with J gene TRBJ2-2; D is unresolved. This CDR3 is built from 12 residues. V was shortened by 6 bases and J by 1 base, with 3 bases between the two germline ends.

The rearrangement links TRBV6-2 or TRBV6-3 to TRBJ2-1; D is perhaps TRBD1 (5 bases). Germline assignment: CDR1 MNHEY and CDR2 SVGEGT. Trimming stripped 5 bases from V and 0 bases from J, with 14 bases between. This CDR3 is built from 16 residues. The CDR3 sequence is CASSLTAISSYNEQFF. Written as DNA, the CDR3 is TGTGCCAGCAGTCTGACAGCGATTAGCTCCTACAATGAGCAGTTCTTC.

V is TRBV6-2 or TRBV6-3 and J is TRBJ2-7, with TRBD2 as a possible D gene (5 bases). This CDR3 region has 14 residues. V lost 6 bases and J lost 5, with 17 bases in between. Germline V lookup: CDR1 MNHEY, CDR2 SVGEGT. CDR3 region: CASSRDLGLNEQYF. The CDR3, as DNA: TGTGCCAGCAGCCGGGATTTGGGTTTGAACGAGCAGTACTTC.

DNA for the CDR3: TGTGCCAGCAGCGTCGGGACAGGGGTCACCGAGCAGTACTTC. It specifies CASSVGTGVTEQYF. This sequence joins TRBV9 and TRBJ2-7, with 10 bases aligning to TRBD1. V lost 2 bases, J lost 6 bases, and 5 bases stayed unmatched. In germline, CDR1 is SGDLS, CDR2 YYNGEE. The CDR3 is 14 residues long.

CDR3 protein: CASISHVGQGYGYTF. DNA for the CDR3: TGTGCCAGCATCTCTCACGTGGGACAGGGCTATGGCTACACCTTC. The chain joins TRBV7-2 to TRBJ1-2; 9 bases are a match to TRBD1. Germline CDR1 reads SGHTA; CDR2 reads FQGNSA. This CDR3 is built from 15 residues. J gave up 4 bases and V 7 bases, and 10 bases lay outside the gene matches.

CDR3 bases: TGCGCCAGCAGCCAGCTGACAGGGGGCGGAACTTACTATGGCTACACCTTC. It codes for CASSQLTGGGTYYGYTF. The chain joins TRBV4-3 to TRBJ1-2, with TRBD1 identical over 10 bases. The J segment lost 3 bases and the V segment lost 3 bases, leaving 10 bases of the junction unmatched. This CDR3 is built from 17 residues. Germline CDR1 is LGHNA and CDR2 is YSLEER.

This sequence joins TRBV5-1 and TRBJ2-6; D remains ambiguous. The ends were cut back, 1 base at V and 1 base at J, with 15 bases in the middle. The CDR3 runs 18 residues. Germline CDR1 is SGHRS and CDR2 is YFSETQ. The CDR3 spells CASSLQARRPSGANVLTF. Written as DNA, the CDR3 is TGCGCCAGCAGCTTGCAAGCCCGACGGCCATCTGGGGCCAACGTCCTGACTTTC.

The V call is TRBV4-1, the J call TRBJ1-2; no definite D call. The V end was cut by 2 bases, the J end by 6 bases, with 22 bases between. CDR3 length equals 17 residues. The germline V gene encodes CDR1 MGHRA and CDR2 YSYEKL. The CDR3 DNA is TGCGCCAGCAGCCAATCTACCCCCACAAGGGCTTCTGATGGCTACACCTTC. It codes for CASSQSTPTRASDGYTF.